The clone carrying this T cell receptor (beta chain) was detected a few times. This sample stems from a study of blood T cell repertoires in COVID-19. Across the whole study: PBMCs, B-cell-depleted T cells, or T cells provided the cDNA or gDNA that made up the material.

Original processing notes: Nucleated cell number was recorded as an estimate derived from reference gene primer amplification. The table came from immunoSEQ multiplex PCR; TCRdb's copy has only in-frame clones and leaves some out. D and trimming were read from the DNA, whereas the V and J calls and clone size are those reported in that table. The table shows some 220,000 clones, with over 75% occurring only once. V shed 7 bases, J shed 3 bases, and the junction held 12 bases outside the gene matches. Germline-derived CDR1 and CDR2 are MNHNY and SVGAGI (reference sequence). This CDR3 contains 15 residues.

The clonotype comes from a human donor in a cohort sampled during active COVID-19. The sample consisted of peripheral blood. The V gene is TRBV6-6, the J gene TRBJ2-7; 7 nucleotides align to TRBD1. The CDR3 loop reads CASNSGGSLVYEQYF. The CDR3 DNA is TGTGCCAGCAACTCAGGGGGATCCCTCGTCTACGAGCAGTACTTC.